The rows below give T cell receptor beta chains drawn from one sample of a study of tumour-infiltrating T cells in Burkitt lymphoma. Sequencing was performed with immunoSEQ multiplex PCR; in TCRdb, only in-frame clones are kept and a portion is missing. The sample carries 11,000 to 15,000 clones, approximately 28% recorded once. Material: tumor tissue. The receptors were sampled from a human donor with diffuse large B-cell lymphoma. CDR3s include the opening cysteine and the closing phenylalanine or tryptophan. A D gene is named only where the DNA matches it firmly. Expanded clones get a size class; other rows say once, few or many, or leave the size out.

V	size	D	J	CDR3	DNA
TRBV19	few	-	TRBJ2-5	CASSITTTPPQETQYF	TGTGCCAGTAGTATCACGACAACACCCCCGCAAGAGACCCAGTACTTC
TRBV7-2	-	-	TRBJ2-1	CASSLVASSSYNEQFF	TGTGCCAGCAGCTTAGTGGCGTCGAGCTCCTACAATGAGCAGTTCTTC
TRBV2	large	TRBD1	TRBJ1-5	CASSGGQGNQPQHF	TGTGCCAGCAGTGGAGGACAGGGGAATCAGCCCCAGCATTTT
TRBV30	-	-	TRBJ1-1	CAWSVLAPGMMNTEAFF	TGTGCCTGGAGTGTACTAGCCCCAGGCATGATGAACACTGAAGCTTTCTTT
TRBV20-1	-	TRBD1	TRBJ2-7	CSARDSNEQYF	TGCAGTGCTCGGGACAGCAACGAGCAGTACTTC
TRBV25-1	few	-	TRBJ2-5	CASRRTGQETQYF	TGTGCCAGCAGACGTACAGGTCAAGAGACCCAGTACTTC
TRBV6-6	-	TRBD1	TRBJ2-3	CASSPYRGLGDTQYF	TGTGCCAGCAGTCCCTACAGGGGGCTGGGAGATACGCAGTATTTT
TRBV19	-	-	TRBJ2-7	CASSTGHYEQYF	TGTGCCAGTAGTACAGGACACTACGAGCAGTACTTC
TRBV6-5	once	-	TRBJ2-7	CASSRDISYEQYF	TGTGCCAGCAGTCGGGACATATCCTACGAGCAGTACTTC
TRBV4-1	-	-	TRBJ1-3	CASSHPQASGNTIYF	TGCGCCAGCAGCCATCCGCAGGCCTCTGGAAACACCATATATTTT
TRBV5-6	few	TRBD2	TRBJ2-7	CASSSGGTYEQYF	TGTGCCAGCAGCTCGGGAGGAACCTACGAGCAGTACTTC
TRBV2	few	-	TRBJ1-1	CASSERRTEAFF	TGTGCCAGCAGTGAACGAAGAACTGAAGCTTTCTTT
TRBV7-2	-	-	TRBJ1-1	CASSLGGAGTEAFF	TGTGCCAGCAGCTTGGGGGGGGCTGGGACTGAAGCTTTCTTT
TRBV19	few	TRBD1	TRBJ1-1	CASKASTGAVEAFF	TGTGCCAGTAAAGCCTCGACAGGGGCCGTAGAAGCTTTCTTT
TRBV9	-	-	TRBJ2-1	CASSAADFNRQFF	TGTGCCAGCAGCGCGGCTGATTTTAACCGGCAGTTCTTC
TRBV6-6	-	TRBD1	TRBJ2-5	CASSLYRGRDGETQYF	TGTGCCAGCAGTCTTTACAGGGGGCGAGACGGAGAGACCCAGTACTTC
TRBV14	-	-	TRBJ1-3	CASSQGPGNTIYF	TGTGCCAGCAGCCAAGGTCCCGGAAACACCATATATTTT
TRBV5-1	-	-	TRBJ2-7	CASSPAGEVNEQYF	TGCGCCAGCAGCCCGGCAGGGGAGGTGAACGAGCAGTACTTC
TRBV7-9	few	-	TRBJ2-2	CASSAGLILTGELFF	TGTGCCAGCAGCGCGGGACTCATCCTCACCGGGGAGCTGTTTTTT
TRBV19	-	-	TRBJ1-1	CASSMQGFTEAFF	TGTGCCAGTAGTATGCAGGGATTCACTGAAGCTTTCTTT
TRBV19	-	-	TRBJ1-5	CASSSRQVLGNINQPQHF	TGTGCCAGTAGTAGTAGACAGGTCTTGGGGAATATCAATCAGCCCCAGCATTTT
TRBV5-6	few	TRBD2	TRBJ2-7	CASSLLAAAYEQYF	TGTGCCAGCAGCCTACTAGCGGCAGCCTACGAGCAGTACTTC
TRBV28	-	TRBD2	TRBJ2-1	CASSGAGVAYNEQFF	TGTGCCAGCAGTGGGGCGGGAGTTGCCTACAATGAGCAGTTCTTC
TRBV18	medium-sized	-	TRBJ2-1	CASSNRDKTYNEQFF	TGTGCCAGCTCCAACCGGGACAAGACCTACAATGAGCAGTTCTTC
TRBV6-9	few	TRBD1	TRBJ2-7	CASSWTGNYEQYF	TGTGCCAGCAGTTGGACAGGGAACTACGAGCAGTACTTC
TRBV5-1	-	-	TRBJ2-1	CASSSATSSYNEQFF	TGCGCCAGCAGCTCCGCGACTAGCTCCTACAATGAGCAGTTCTTC
TRBV10-3	-	-	TRBJ2-1	CAISGGRGDNEQFF	TGTGCCATCAGTGGGGGGCGGGGTGACAATGAGCAGTTCTTC
TRBV6-1	once	-	TRBJ1-3	CASREQGETKTIYF	TGTGCCAGCAGGGAACAGGGAGAGACGAAGACCATATATTTT
TRBV27	few	-	TRBJ1-1	CASSPETNTEAFF	TGTGCCAGCAGTCCCGAGACGAACACTGAAGCTTTCTTT
TRBV28	-	-	TRBJ1-1	CASRPWGGMFGTEAFF	TGTGCCAGCAGACCATGGGGGGGGATGTTCGGCACTGAAGCTTTCTTT
TRBV28	-	TRBD2	TRBJ2-1	CASSTLKAGGKYNEQFF	TGTGCCAGCAGTACCCTAAAAGCGGGAGGGAAGTACAATGAGCAGTTCTTC
TRBV5-1	-	-	TRBJ2-3	CASSLSTDTQYF	TGCGCCAGCAGCTTGAGCACAGATACGCAGTATTTT
TRBV6-5	-	TRBD2	TRBJ2-1	CASNRAGNTYNEQFF	TGTGCCAGCAACCGAGCGGGGAACACCTACAATGAGCAGTTCTTC
TRBV10-1	-	TRBD1	TRBJ2-1	CASSVGLTGQLF	TGCGCCAGCAGTGTCGGTCTGACAGGGCAACTCTTC
TRBV5-1	-	-	TRBJ2-1	CASTTLGGQYNEQFF	TGCGCCAGCACCACCTTGGGGGGGCAATACAATGAGCAGTTCTTC